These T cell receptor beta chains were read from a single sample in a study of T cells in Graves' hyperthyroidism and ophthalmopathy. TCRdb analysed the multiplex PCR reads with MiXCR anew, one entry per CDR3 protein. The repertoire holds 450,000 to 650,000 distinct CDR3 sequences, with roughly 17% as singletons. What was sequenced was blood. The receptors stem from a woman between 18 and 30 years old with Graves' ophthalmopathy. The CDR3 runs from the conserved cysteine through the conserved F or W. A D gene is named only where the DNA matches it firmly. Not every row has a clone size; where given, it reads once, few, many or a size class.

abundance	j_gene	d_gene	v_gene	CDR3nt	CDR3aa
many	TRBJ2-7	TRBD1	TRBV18	TGTGCCAGCAGCCCTAGACAGGGAACCTACGAGCAGTACTTC	CASSPRQGTYEQYF
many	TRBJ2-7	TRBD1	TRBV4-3	TGCGCCAGCAGCCAGGATCTCCGACAGGGGGTGTACGAGCAGTACTTC	CASSQDLRQGVYEQYF
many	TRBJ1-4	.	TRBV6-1	TGTGCCAGCAGTGACTTAGGACGGATGAAAAATGAAAAACTGTTTTTT	CASSDLGRMKNEKLFF
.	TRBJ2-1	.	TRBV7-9	TGTGCCAGCAGCTTTAGGGAGACAGGGCAGTTCTTC	CASSFRETGQFF
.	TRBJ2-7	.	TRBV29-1	TGCAGCGTTGGGGGGGCCCCCTTCTACGAGCAGTACTTC	CSVGGAPFYEQYF
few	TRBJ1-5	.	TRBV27	TGTGCCAGCAGTTTTGAGGCCCCACTAGGGAGCAATCAGCCCCAGCATTTT	CASSFEAPLGSNQPQHF
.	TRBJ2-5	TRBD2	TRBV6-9	TGTGCCAGCAGTTTTCCTTGGGCCTCGGGGGGAGAGACCCAGTACTTC	CASSFPWASGGETQYF
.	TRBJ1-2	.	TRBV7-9	TGTGCCAGCAGCTCTGGGGTTGGGGGGATTAACTATGGCTACACCTTC	CASSSGVGGINYGYTF
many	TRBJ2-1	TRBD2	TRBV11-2	TGTGCCAGCAGCTTAGATCAAGCGGGAGGGGTTTTCAATGAGCAGTTCTTC	CASSLDQAGGVFNEQFF
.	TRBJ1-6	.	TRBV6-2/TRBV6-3	TGTGCCAGCAGTTACTGGGGCCATCGGGAAAGCGAAGAACCCCTCCACTTT	CASSYWGHRESEEPLHF
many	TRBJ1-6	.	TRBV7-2	TGTGCCAGCAGCTTAGAGAGAGATAATTCACCCCTCCACTTT	CASSLERDNSPLHF
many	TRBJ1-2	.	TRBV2	TGTGCCAGCAGTAACAGGGAGTCCTATGGCTACACCTTC	CASSNRESYGYTF
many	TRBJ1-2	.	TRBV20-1	TGCAGTGCTGTGTCCCATGCTAACTATGGCTACACCTTC	CSAVSHANYGYTF
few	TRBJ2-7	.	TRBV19	TGTGCCAGTAGTATAGCGCCGGGTTCCGACGAGCAGTACTTC	CASSIAPGSDEQYF
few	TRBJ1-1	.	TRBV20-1	TGCAGTGCTAGTCACAGCCCGAACACTGAAGCTTTCTTT	CSASHSPNTEAFF
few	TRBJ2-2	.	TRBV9	TGTGCCAGCAGCGCACCGGGTACAGGTTCGGTCACCGGGGAGCTGTTTTTT	CASSAPGTGSVTGELFF
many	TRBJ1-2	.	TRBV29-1	TGCAGCGTTGACAGGGGCACCTATGGCTACACCTTC	CSVDRGTYGYTF
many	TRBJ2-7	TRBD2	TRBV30	TGTGCCTGGGGGGCACTAGCGGACGACTACGAGCAGTACTTC	CAWGALADDYEQYF
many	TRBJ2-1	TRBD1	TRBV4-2	TGTGCCAGCAGCCCCTCACAGGGGGGCACGGATGAGCAGTTCTTC	CASSPSQGGTDEQFF
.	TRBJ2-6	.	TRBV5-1	TGCGCCAGCAGCCGCGGGGGCGGAATTAGCTCTGGGGCCAACGTCCTGACTTTC	CASSRGGGISSGANVLTF
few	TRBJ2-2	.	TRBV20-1	TGCAGTGCTTGGGACCTAGACCTCACCGGGGAGCTGTTTTTT	CSAWDLDLTGELFF
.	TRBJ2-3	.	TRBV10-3	TGTGCCATCAGCTCCGAGGGGGGGGGCACAGATACGCAGTATTTT	CAISSEGGGTDTQYF
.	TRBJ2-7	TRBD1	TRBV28	TGTGCCGCAGGGGGCCGGGCCTACGAGCAGTACTTC	CAAGGRAYEQYF
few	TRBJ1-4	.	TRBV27	TGTGCCAGCAGTCCCCGACAGTTCCCGCTGCTGGGTGAAAAACTGTTTTTT	CASSPRQFPLLGEKLFF
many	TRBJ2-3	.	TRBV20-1	TGCAGTGCTAGTATGGGGACCGAACGCACAGATACGCAGTATTTT	CSASMGTERTDTQYF
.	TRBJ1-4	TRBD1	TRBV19	TGTGCCAGTAGTATACCCGCCCGAGGGACAGGGGATGAAAAACTGTTTTTT	CASSIPARGTGDEKLFF
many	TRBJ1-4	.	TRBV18	TGTGCCAGCTCACCACCGCTGACAGCAACTAATGAAAAACTGTTTTTT	CASSPPLTATNEKLFF
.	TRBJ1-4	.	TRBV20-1	TGCAGTGCTCGAACACCAACTAATGAAAAACTGTTTTTT	CSARTPTNEKLFF
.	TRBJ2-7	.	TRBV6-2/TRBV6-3	TGTGCCAGCACCTTTAGCGCGAATTCACCCTACGAGCAGTACTTC	CASTFSANSPYEQYF
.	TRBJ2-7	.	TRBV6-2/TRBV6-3	TGTGCCAGCAGTTACGGCGGCAACGAGCAGTACTTC	CASSYGGNEQYF
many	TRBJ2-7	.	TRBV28	TGTGCCAGCAGTTTTTCCCTAGCTAACGAGCAGTACTTC	CASSFSLANEQYF
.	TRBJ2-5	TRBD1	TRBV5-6	TGTGCCAGCAGCCCGGGACAGGGTGTCTCTAGCGAGACCCAGTACTTC	CASSPGQGVSSETQYF
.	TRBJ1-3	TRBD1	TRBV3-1	TGTGCCAGCAGCCCGACACAGGGGACTGGAAACACCATATATTTT	CASSPTQGTGNTIYF